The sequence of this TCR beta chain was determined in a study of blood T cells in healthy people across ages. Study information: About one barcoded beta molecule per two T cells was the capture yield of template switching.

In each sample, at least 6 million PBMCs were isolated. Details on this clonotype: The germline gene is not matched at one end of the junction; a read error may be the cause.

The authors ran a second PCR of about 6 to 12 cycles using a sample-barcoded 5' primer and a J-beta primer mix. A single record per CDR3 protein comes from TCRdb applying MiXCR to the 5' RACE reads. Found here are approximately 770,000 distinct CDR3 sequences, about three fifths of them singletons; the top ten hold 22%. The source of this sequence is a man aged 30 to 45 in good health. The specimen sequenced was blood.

CDR3: CNVQGLPETQYF. For the CDR3, the DNA is TGCAACGTTCAGGGACTCCCAGAGACCCAGTACTTC. The chain is built from TRBV29-1 and TRBJ2-7, with D tentatively TRBD2 (6 bases). The DNA end favors TRBJ2-5, so the J call may be wrong. The CDR3 spans 12 residues. CDR1 SQVTM and CDR2 ANQGSEA come from the germline V gene.